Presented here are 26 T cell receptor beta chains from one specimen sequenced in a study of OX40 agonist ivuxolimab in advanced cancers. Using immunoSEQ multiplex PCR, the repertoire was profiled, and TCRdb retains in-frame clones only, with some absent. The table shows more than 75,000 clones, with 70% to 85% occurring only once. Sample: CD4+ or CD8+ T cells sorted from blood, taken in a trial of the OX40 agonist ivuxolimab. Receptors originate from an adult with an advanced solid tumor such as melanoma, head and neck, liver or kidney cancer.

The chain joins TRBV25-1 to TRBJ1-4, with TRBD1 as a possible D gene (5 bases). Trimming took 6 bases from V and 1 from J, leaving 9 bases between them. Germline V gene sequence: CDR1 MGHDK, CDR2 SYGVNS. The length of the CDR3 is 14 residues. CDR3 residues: CASSSGETNEKLFF. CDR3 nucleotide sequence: TGTGCCAGCAGCTCGGGGGAAACTAATGAAAAACTGTTTTTT.

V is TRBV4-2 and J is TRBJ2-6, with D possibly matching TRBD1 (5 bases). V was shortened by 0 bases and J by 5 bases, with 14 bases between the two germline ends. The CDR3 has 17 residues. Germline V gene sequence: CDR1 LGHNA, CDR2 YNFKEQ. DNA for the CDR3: TGTGCCAGCAGCCAAGATTTGGAAGGGGCTCGGGCCAACGTCCTGACTTTC. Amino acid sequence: CASSQDLEGARANVLTF.

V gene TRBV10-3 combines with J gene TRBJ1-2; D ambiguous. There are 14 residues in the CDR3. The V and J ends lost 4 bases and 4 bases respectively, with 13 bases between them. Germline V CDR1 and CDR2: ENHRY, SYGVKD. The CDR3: CAISVVGGGYGYTF. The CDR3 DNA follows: TGTGCCATCAGTGTGGTGGGCGGAGGCTATGGCTACACCTTC.

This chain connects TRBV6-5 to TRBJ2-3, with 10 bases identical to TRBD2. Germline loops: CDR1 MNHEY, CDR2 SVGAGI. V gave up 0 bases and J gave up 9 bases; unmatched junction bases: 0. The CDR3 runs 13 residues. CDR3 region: CASSYSAGGTQYF. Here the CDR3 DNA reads TGTGCCAGCAGTTACTCAGCGGGAGGGACGCAGTATTTT.

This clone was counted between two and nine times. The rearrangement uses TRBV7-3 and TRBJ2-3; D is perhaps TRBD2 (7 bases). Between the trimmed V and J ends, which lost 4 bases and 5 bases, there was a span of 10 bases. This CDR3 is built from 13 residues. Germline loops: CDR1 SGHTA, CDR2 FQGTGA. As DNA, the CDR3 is TGTGCCAGCAGCTGGGGAGGGGGAGATACGCAGTATTTT. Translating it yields CASSWGGGDTQYF.

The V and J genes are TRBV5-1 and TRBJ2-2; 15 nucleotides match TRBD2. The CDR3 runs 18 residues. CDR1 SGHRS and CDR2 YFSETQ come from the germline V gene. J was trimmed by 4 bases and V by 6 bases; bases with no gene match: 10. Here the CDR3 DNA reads TGCGCCAGCAACCCCGGACTAGCGGGGGGGCCGGGCACCGGGGAGCTGTTTTTT. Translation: CASNPGLAGGPGTGELFF.

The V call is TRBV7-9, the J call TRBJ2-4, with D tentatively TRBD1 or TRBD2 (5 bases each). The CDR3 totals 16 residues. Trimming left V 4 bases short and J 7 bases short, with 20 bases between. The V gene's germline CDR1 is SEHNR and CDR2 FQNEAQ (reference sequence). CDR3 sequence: CASSSVRDPPTNIQYF. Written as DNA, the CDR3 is TGTGCCAGCAGCTCAGTCCGGGACCCACCAACCAACATTCAGTACTTC.

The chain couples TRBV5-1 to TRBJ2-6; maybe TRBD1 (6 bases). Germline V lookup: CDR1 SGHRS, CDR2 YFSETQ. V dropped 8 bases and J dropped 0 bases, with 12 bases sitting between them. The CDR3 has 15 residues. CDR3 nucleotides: TGCGCCAGTTTTCGGGACACCTCTGGGGCCAACGTCCTGACTTTC. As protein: CASFRDTSGANVLTF.

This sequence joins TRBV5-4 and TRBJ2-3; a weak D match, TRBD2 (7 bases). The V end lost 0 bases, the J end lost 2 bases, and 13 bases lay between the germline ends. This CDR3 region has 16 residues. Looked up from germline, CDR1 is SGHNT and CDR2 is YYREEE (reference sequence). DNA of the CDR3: TGTGCCAGCAGCTTGGCGGGGAGGGGGTCCACAGATACGCAGTATTTT. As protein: CASSLAGRGSTDTQYF.

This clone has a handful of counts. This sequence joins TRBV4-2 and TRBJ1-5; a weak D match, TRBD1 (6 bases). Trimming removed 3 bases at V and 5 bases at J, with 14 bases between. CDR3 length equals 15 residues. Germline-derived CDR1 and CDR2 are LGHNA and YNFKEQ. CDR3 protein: CASSQSVEGDQPQHF. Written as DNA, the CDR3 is TGTGCCAGCAGCCAGAGTGTGGAGGGGGATCAGCCCCAGCATTTT.

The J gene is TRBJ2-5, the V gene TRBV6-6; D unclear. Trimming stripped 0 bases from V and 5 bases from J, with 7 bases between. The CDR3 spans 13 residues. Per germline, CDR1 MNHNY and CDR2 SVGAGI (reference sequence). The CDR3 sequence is CASSYSNGETQYF. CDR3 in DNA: TGTGCCAGCAGTTACTCGAATGGGGAGACCCAGTACTTC.

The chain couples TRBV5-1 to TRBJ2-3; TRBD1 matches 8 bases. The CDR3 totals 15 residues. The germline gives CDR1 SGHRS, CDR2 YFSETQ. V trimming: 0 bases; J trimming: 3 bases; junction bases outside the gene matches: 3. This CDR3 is CASSLAGQGTDTQYF. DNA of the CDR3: TGCGCCAGCAGCTTGGCCGGACAGGGAACAGATACGCAGTATTTT. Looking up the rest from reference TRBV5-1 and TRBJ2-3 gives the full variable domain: KAGVTQTPRYLIKTRGQQVTLSCSPISGHRSVSWYQQTPGQGLQFLFEYFSETQRNKGNFPGRFSGRQFSNSRSEMNVSTLELGDSALYLCASSLAGQGTDTQYFGPGTRLTVL.

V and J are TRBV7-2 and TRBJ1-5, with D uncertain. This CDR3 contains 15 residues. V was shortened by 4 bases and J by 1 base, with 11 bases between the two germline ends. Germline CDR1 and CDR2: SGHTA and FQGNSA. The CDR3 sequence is CASSSTGLSNQPQHF. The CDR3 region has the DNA TGTGCCAGCAGCTCGACGGGTCTAAGCAATCAGCCCCAGCATTTT. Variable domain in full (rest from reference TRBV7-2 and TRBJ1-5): GAGVSQSPSNKVTEKGKDVELRCDPISGHTALYWYRQSLGQGLEFLIYFQGNSAPDKSGLPSDRFSAERTGGSVSTLTIQRTQQEDSAVYLCASSSTGLSNQPQHFGDGTRLSIL.

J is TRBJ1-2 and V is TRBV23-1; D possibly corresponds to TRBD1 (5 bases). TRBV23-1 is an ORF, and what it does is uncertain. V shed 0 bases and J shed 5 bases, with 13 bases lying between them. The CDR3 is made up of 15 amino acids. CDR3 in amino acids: CASSQSFGGGYGYTF. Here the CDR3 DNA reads TGCGCCAGCAGTCAATCGTTCGGGGGTGGGTATGGCTACACCTTC.

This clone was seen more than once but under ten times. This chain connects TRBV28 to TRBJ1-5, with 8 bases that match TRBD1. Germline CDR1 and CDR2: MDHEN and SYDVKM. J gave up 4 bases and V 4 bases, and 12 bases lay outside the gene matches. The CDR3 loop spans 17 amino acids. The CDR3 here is CASSYRLGQGGNQPQHF. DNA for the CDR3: TGTGCCAGCAGTTACCGGCTCGGACAGGGTGGAAATCAGCCCCAGCATTTT.

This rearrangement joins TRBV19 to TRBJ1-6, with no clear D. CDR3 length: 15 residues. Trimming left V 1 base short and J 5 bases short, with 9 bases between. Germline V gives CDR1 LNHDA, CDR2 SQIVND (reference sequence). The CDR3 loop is CASSIARADNSPLHF. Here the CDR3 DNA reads TGTGCCAGTAGTATAGCCCGGGCCGATAATTCACCCCTCCACTTT. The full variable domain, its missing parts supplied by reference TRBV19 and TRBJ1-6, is DGGITQSPKYLFRKEGQNVTLSCEQNLNHDAMYWYRQDPGQGLRLIYYSQIVNDFQKGDIAEGYSVSREKKESFPLTVTSAQKNPTAFYLCASSIARADNSPLHFGNGTRLTVT.

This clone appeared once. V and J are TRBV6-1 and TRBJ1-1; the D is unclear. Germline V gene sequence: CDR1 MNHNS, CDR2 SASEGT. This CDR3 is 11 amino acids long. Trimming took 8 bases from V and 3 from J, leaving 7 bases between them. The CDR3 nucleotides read TGTGCCAGCCAGGAGGACACTGAAGCTTTCTTT. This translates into CASQEDTEAFF.

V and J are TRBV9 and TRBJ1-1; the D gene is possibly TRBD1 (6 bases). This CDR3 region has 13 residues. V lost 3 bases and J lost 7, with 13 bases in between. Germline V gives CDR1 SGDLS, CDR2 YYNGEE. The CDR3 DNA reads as TGTGCCAGCAGCGAACCGACAGGAGATGAAGCTTTCTTT. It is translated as CASSEPTGDEAFF.

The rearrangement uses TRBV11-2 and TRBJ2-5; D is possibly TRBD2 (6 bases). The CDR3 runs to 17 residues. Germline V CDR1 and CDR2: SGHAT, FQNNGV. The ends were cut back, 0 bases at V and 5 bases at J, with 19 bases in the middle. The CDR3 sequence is CASSLDLGRAGGETQYF. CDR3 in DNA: TGTGCCAGCAGCTTAGATCTGGGCAGGGCTGGAGGGGAGACCCAGTACTTC.

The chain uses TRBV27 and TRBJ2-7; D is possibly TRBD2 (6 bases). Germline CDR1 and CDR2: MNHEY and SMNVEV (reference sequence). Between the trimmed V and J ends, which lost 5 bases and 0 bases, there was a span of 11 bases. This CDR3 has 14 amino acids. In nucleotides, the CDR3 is TGTGCCAGCAGTCTGGCGGGGTCCTCCTACGAGCAGTACTTC. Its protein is CASSLAGSSYEQYF.

This CDR3 is CASSQEGSGESGYTF. The CDR3 bases are TGTGCCAGCAGCCAAGAAGGTTCGGGGGAGAGCGGCTACACCTTC. The chain uses TRBV4-2 and TRBJ1-2, with D perhaps matching TRBD1 (5 bases). This CDR3 spans 15 amino acids. V was cut by 0 bases and J by 8 bases, with 16 bases left in between. The germline V gene has CDR1 LGHNA and CDR2 YNFKEQ.

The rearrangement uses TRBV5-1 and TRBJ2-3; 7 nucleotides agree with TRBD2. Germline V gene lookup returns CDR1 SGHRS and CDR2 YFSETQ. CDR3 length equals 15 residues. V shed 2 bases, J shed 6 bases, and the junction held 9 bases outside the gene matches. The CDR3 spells CASSLKAGPQDTQYF. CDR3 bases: TGCGCCAGCAGCTTAAAAGCGGGACCCCAGGATACGCAGTATTTT.

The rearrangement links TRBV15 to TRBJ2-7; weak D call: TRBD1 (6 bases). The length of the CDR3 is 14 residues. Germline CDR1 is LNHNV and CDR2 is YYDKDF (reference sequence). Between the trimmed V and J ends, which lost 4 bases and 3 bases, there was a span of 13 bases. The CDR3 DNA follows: TGTGCCACCAGCACCCGAACAGGGAACTACGAGCAGTACTTC. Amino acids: CATSTRTGNYEQYF.

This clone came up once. The chain's CDR3 is CASSQGITYTF. As DNA, the CDR3 is TGTGCCAGCAGCCAAGGAATCACCTACACCTTC. The chain recombines TRBV4-2 with TRBJ1-2; D not resolved. The CDR3 is 11 residues long. Trimming removed 1 base from V and 10 bases from J, with 7 bases in between. Germline V gives CDR1 LGHNA, CDR2 YNFKEQ.

CDR3 sequence reads: CASSLRASGANTGELFF. Here the CDR3 DNA reads TGCGCCAGCAGCTTGAGGGCTAGCGGGGCGAACACCGGGGAGCTGTTTTTT. This chain connects TRBV5-1 to TRBJ2-2; 9 nucleotides match TRBD2. Germline V gene lookup returns CDR1 SGHRS and CDR2 YFSETQ. This CDR3 comprises 17 residues. Trimming removed 1 base from V and 0 bases from J; junction bases left unmatched: 4.

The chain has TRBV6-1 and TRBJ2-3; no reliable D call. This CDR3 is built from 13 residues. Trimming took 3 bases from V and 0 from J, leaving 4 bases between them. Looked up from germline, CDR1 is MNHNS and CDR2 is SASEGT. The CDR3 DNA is TGTGCCAGCAGTGACGGGAGCACAGATACGCAGTATTTT. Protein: CASSDGSTDTQYF.